This T cell receptor (beta chain) was profiled in a study of human T cells and chemical hapten exposure. CDR1 KGHSH and CDR2 LQKENI come from the germline V gene. V was clipped by 2 bases and J by 2 bases, with 6 bases between them. The CDR3 loop spans 13 amino acids. Time point indicated: patch test 2, 6 weeks after DPC sensitization. Treatment indicated: therapeutic diphenylcyclopropenone sensitization with weekly scalp DPC. TCRdb used MiXCR to reprocess the RACE reads, holding one entry per CDR3 protein. This table has roughly 30,000 distinct CDR3 sequences, approximately 9% appearing once. This clonotype is medium-sized (0.01 to 0.1%) in the sample.

The V call is TRBV18, the J call TRBJ1-2; D is unclear. Material: whole blood, obtained in connection with sensitization to the hapten diphenylcyclopropenone (DPC). This receptor was obtained from a man aged 25-45 years with alopecia areata. Some clones in this sample may be carry-over from other donors' samples. The CDR3 region has the DNA TGTGCCAGCTCACCAACGGGAAACTATGGCTACACCTTC. Protein product: CASSPTGNYGYTF.